The clone carrying this T cell receptor (beta chain) occurred once. Its specificity is not known. This sample stems from a study of CD8 T cells in ankylosing spondylitis. Regarding the study as a whole: CD8+ by phenotype, disease-linked clones were relatively rare in peripheral blood. A motif in TCR beta, a set of eight or nine highly homologous variants, appeared characteristic of ankylosing spondylitis blood. Researchers reportedly found disease-linked clones significantly enriched in matched ankylosing spondylitis synovial fluid. Before this, some motif variants had been reported in reactive arthritis synovial fluid and blood.

Quantitative 5'-RACE was performed with molecular barcodes, and it yielded the TCR beta libraries. TCRdb re-derived calls from the 5' RACE reads in MiXCR, one entry per CDR3 protein. The profile shows fewer than 550,000 distinct CDR3 sequences, 5.3% of them singletons. Trimming removed 5 bases at V and 2 bases at J, with 7 bases between. This CDR3 is 12 amino acids long. Germline V lookup: CDR1 SGHRS, CDR2 YFSETQ. The chain joins TRBV5-1 to TRBJ2-5; D unclear. The TCR comes from a male donor with ankylosing spondylitis. The specimen was blood, either unsorted or a sorted T cell fraction (not recorded which). The CDR3 loop is CASRTVQETQYF. The CDR3 bases are TGCGCCAGCAGGACCGTACAAGAGACCCAGTACTTC.